The table lists the clone carrying this TCR beta chain with many counts. The sample originates from a study of patients and donors after allogeneic stem cell transplantation. A single record per CDR3 protein comes from TCRdb applying MiXCR to the RT-PCR reads. The top ten clones hold about 2.8% of a sample with about 87,000 distinct CDR3 sequences, around 5% of them seen once. The TCR originated in a human donor who was either an allogeneic HSCT recipient or a stem cell or donor lymphocyte infusion donor (not recorded which). It is not recorded whose cells these are; they may come from a transplant donor. Source material: blood, either unsorted or a sorted T cell fraction (not recorded which).

In DNA, the CDR3 is TGTGCTAGTGCCACAGGACAGTTCAACACCGGGGAGCTGTTTTTT. Residues: CASATGQFNTGELFF. The chain recombines TRBV12-5 with TRBJ2-2; D is possibly TRBD1 (6 bases). Germline loops: CDR1 LGHNT, CDR2 FRNRAP. V lost 7 bases to trimming and J lost 2 bases, with 14 bases between them. This CDR3 has 15 residues.